A selection of T cell receptor beta chains follows, all from one sample in a study of metastatic and nonmetastatic thyroid tumors. TCRdb re-analyzed the PCR reads using MiXCR. The sample consists of tens of thousands of clones, around 15% of them appearing once. The specimen was blood. The receptors shown here come from a female donor with papillary thyroid cancer or a benign thyroid nodule (not recorded which). Some clones in this sample may be carry-over from other donors' samples. Each CDR3 is given with its conserved first and last residue. The D gene is left open where the match is weak. A clone size is listed for some rows: how often the clone was seen (once, few, many), or a class if it is expanded.

v_gene	j_gene	d_gene	abundance	CDR3nt	CDR3aa
TRBV12-5	TRBJ2-7	.	many	TGTGCTAGTGGTTTCTCCCCAATTGAGCAGTACTTC	CASGFSPIEQYF
TRBV20-1	TRBJ1-5	.	once	TGCAGTGCTGGTTTCGGAGGAAGCAATCAGCCCCAGCATTTT	CSAGFGGSNQPQHF
TRBV10-3	TRBJ2-1	.	many	TGTGCCATCAGTGACCGCCGGGCACCCAATGAGCAGTTCTTC	CAISDRRAPNEQFF
TRBV7-6	TRBJ2-3	TRBD2	many	TGTGCCAGCAGCTCGGGCGGGGGGAGCACAGATACGCAGTATTTT	CASSSGGGSTDTQYF
TRBV14	TRBJ2-7	.	many	TGTGCCAGCAGCCAATGGCGGGAATCAGGGGGGTACGAGCAGTACTTC	CASSQWRESGGYEQYF
TRBV19	TRBJ1-2	TRBD1	.	TGTGCCAGTAGTCCCCAGGGGGCTGATGGTGGGGGCTACACCTTC	CASSPQGADGGGYTF
TRBV2	TRBJ2-7	.	.	TGTGCCAGCAGTCCCCCCCAGAAGGCCCCTAACGAGCAGTACTTC	CASSPPQKAPNEQYF
TRBV11-1	TRBJ2-2	TRBD2	many	TGTGCCAGCAGACCCACTAGCGGGAGGGGAGGCGGCACCGGGGAGCTGTTTTTT	CASRPTSGRGGGTGELFF
TRBV5-6	TRBJ2-5	.	many	TGTGCCAGCAGCTTGATGCCCTCATCGGCGACCCAGTACTTC	CASSLMPSSATQYF
TRBV28	TRBJ1-2	.	many	TGTGCCAGCTGGGATGCAAACTATGGCTACACCTTC	CASWDANYGYTF
TRBV7-8	TRBJ2-7	.	many	TGTGCCAGCAGCTTAGTGGGGTTTTCTTTGGGTTACGAGCAGTACTTC	CASSLVGFSLGYEQYF
TRBV2	TRBJ2-1	TRBD2	.	TGTGCCAGCAGCCGGACTAGCGGGGCCCTCCAAAGGGGGCAGTTCTTC	CASSRTSGALQRGQFF
TRBV19	TRBJ1-5	.	many	TGTGCCAGTAGTATGAAGTCTAGCAATCAGCCCCAGCATTTT	CASSMKSSNQPQHF
TRBV9	TRBJ2-7	TRBD1	.	TGTGCCAGCAGCGAAGGGACAGGGCCTTACTACGAGCAGTACTTC	CASSEGTGPYYEQYF
TRBV6-1	TRBJ2-7	.	medium-sized	TGTGCCAGCATAAAACAGGGAATTTTCAGCGAGCAGTACTTC	CASIKQGIFSEQYF
TRBV28	TRBJ2-7	TRBD2	many	TGTGCCAGCAGTTTATTTGGCGGGGGGATTTCCTACGAGCAGTACTTC	CASSLFGGGISYEQYF
TRBV20-1	TRBJ2-2	TRBD2	.	TGCAGTGTACCTAGCGGGAGCACCGGGGAGCTGTTTTTT	CSVPSGSTGELFF
TRBV12-3/TRBV12-4	TRBJ1-1	.	few	TGTGCCAGCAGTTTGGAGACAGATAGCACTGAAGCTTTCTTT	CASSLETDSTEAFF
TRBV7-9	TRBJ2-5	TRBD2	many	TGTGCCAGCAGCTTGGGGCTAGCGGGAGGGTCAGAGGAGACCCAGTACTTC	CASSLGLAGGSEETQYF
TRBV11-2	TRBJ1-1	.	many	TGTGCCAGCAGCATTACAACGAACACTGAAGCTTTCTTT	CASSITTNTEAFF
TRBV20-1	TRBJ2-7	.	many	TGCAGTGCTAGGGGCAGGGGCAACGAGCAGTACTTC	CSARGRGNEQYF
TRBV6-1	TRBJ2-5	TRBD2	many	TGTGCCAGCAGTGAACTACGGGCCGGGGGGGGAGAGACCCAGTACTTC	CASSELRAGGGETQYF
TRBV20-1	TRBJ1-1	.	.	TGCAGTGCTGGAAGAACAGGGAGCACTGAAGCTTTCTTT	CSAGRTGSTEAFF
TRBV6-1	TRBJ1-1	.	many	TGTGCCAGCAGTGAACCTAGAGGGAAAATGAACACTGAAGCTTTCTTT	CASSEPRGKMNTEAFF
TRBV29-1	TRBJ2-7	.	many	TGCAGCGTTAAGGGGCACTCCTACGAGCAGTACTTC	CSVKGHSYEQYF
TRBV30	TRBJ2-5	TRBD1	medium-sized	TGTGCCTCAACCGCCTGGACAGGGCGAGAGACCCAGTACTTC	CASTAWTGRETQYF
TRBV7-8	TRBJ2-7	TRBD1	.	TGTGCCAGCAGCAAATCCGGGACAGGTTCGGGTGAGCAGTACTTC	CASSKSGTGSGEQYF
TRBV3-2	TRBJ2-1	.	medium-sized	TGTGCCAGCAGAATTACCGGGCTAGCCCGGTACAGTGAGCAGTTCTTC	CASRITGLARYSEQFF
TRBV20-1	TRBJ2-7	TRBD2	many	TGCAGTGCTAGTGGGCTAGCGGGAGGCACCTACGAGCAGTACTTC	CSASGLAGGTYEQYF
TRBV20-1	TRBJ2-1	TRBD2	many	TGCAGTGAGGCGGGAGGTATTGAGCAGTTCTTC	CSEAGGIEQFF
TRBV6-1	TRBJ2-2	.	medium-sized	TGTGCCAGCAGTGGTCTTCGCCACACCGGGGAGCTGTTTTTT	CASSGLRHTGELFF
TRBV28	TRBJ2-5	TRBD2	few	TGTGCCAGCAGTTTTTGGACTAGCGGGAGTGCCGTGTCATCGACCCAGTACTTC	CASSFWTSGSAVSSTQYF
TRBV6-1	TRBJ2-7	.	medium-sized	TGTGCCAGCAGCCTAACAGGGATTAGAGCGGGGTCCTACGAGCAGTACTTC	CASSLTGIRAGSYEQYF
TRBV5-1	TRBJ2-2	TRBD1	.	TGCGCCAGCAGTGCCGGGACAGGTAACACCGGGGAGCTGTTTTTT	CASSAGTGNTGELFF
TRBV2	TRBJ2-7	TRBD2	many	TGTGCCAGCAGGACGGCGGGAGGGTTGGGCGAGCAGTACTTC	CASRTAGGLGEQYF
TRBV20-1	TRBJ2-7	TRBD2	many	TGCAGTGCTAAAAGCACGACTAGCGGGAAAAGCGAGCAGTACTTC	CSAKSTTSGKSEQYF
TRBV18	TRBJ2-7	TRBD2	medium-sized	TGTGCCAGCTCACGACTAGCGGGAGGTTACGAGCAGTACTTC	CASSRLAGGYEQYF
TRBV18	TRBJ1-1	.	many	TGCGCCAGCTCACCATACACGGTCAGGAACACTGAAGCTTTCTTT	CASSPYTVRNTEAFF
TRBV14	TRBJ2-5	TRBD2	many	TGTGCCAGCAGCGGACAAGCGGGGGAGACCCAGTACTTC	CASSGQAGETQYF
TRBV27	TRBJ2-1	.	many	TGTGCCAGCAGTTGGGGCCTGAAGGCTAGCGTATACAATGAGCAGTTCTTC	CASSWGLKASVYNEQFF